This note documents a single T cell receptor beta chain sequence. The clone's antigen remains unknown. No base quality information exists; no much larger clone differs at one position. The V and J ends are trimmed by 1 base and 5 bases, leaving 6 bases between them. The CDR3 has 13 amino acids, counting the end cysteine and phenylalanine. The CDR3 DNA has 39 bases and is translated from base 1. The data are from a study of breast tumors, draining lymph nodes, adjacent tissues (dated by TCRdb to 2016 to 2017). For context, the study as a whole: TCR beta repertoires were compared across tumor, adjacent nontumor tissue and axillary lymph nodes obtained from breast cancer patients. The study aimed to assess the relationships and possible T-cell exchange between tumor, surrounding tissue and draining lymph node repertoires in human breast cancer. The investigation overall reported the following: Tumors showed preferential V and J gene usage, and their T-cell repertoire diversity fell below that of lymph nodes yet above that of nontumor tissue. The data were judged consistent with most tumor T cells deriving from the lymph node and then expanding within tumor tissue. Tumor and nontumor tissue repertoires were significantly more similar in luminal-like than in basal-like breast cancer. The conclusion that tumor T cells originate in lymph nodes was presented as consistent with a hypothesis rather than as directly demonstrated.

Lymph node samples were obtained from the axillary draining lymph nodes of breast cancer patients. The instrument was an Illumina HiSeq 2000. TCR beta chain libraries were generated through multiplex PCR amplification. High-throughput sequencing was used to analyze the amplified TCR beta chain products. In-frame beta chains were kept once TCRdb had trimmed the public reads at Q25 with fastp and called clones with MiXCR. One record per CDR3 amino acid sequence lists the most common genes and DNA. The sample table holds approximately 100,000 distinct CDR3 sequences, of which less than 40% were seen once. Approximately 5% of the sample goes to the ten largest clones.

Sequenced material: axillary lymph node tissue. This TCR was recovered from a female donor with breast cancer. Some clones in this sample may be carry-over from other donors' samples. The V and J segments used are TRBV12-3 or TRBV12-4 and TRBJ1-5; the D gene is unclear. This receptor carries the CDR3 CASSLVGYQPQHF. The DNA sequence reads TGTGCCAGCAGTTTAGTGGGTTATCAGCCCCAGCATTTT.